This T cell receptor (beta chain) was obtained from a study of chemoradiotherapy in HPV16-positive cancers. Study-wide points: Only a couple of HPV16-positive patients supplied the functional HPV-specificity definition. Better recurrence-free survival went with HPV-responsive T-cell expansion in HPV16-positive patients. Candidate HPV-specific clones and E7-related TCR motifs grew in tumor during treatment.

Germline-derived CDR1 and CDR2 are MNHEY and SVGAGI. This CDR3 region has 15 residues. The J segment lost 2 bases and the V segment lost 7 bases, leaving 7 bases of the junction unmatched. A note on this clone: The target antigen is unknown.

Clones were sequenced by immunoSEQ multiplex PCR, and TCRdb holds only the in-frame ones, with some missing. The data hold about 35,000 clones, with about 80% observed a single time. The rearrangement joins TRBV6-5 to TRBJ2-1, with 8 bases that match TRBD1. Material: blood, obtained from a patient who underwent chemoradiotherapy. The sequence was collected from a human donor with HPV-associated anogenital cancer. The CDR3 bases are TGTGCCAGCATACGACAGGGGCCCACCTACAATGAGCAGTTCTTC. It is translated as CASIRQGPTYNEQFF.